This is a list of T cell receptor beta chains from one sample in a study of shared clonotypes between healthy human individuals. This table comes from immunoSEQ multiplex PCR, and its TCRdb copy is limited to in-frame clones, with some not included. The repertoire holds hundreds of thousands of clones, with about 98% as singletons. What was sequenced was naive CD8+ T cells sorted from blood. These receptors were collected from a man under 40 in good health. CDR3s include the opening cysteine and the closing phenylalanine or tryptophan. Each record gives: CDR3 DNA, CDR3 protein, D gene, V gene, CDR3 length, J gene, clone size. A D gene is named only where the DNA matches it firmly. Clone size is not always given. Where it is, it says once, few, many or a class for expanded clones.

TGTGCCAGCAGCCCCAGCGACAGGGGTTTTAATGAAAAACTGTTTTTT | CASSPSDRGFNEKLFF | TRBD1 | TRBV7-6 | 16 | TRBJ1-4 | NA
TGCAGCGTTGAGGACAGGGGTGGACAAGAGACCCAGTACTTC | CSVEDRGGQETQYF | TRBD1 | TRBV29-1 | 14 | TRBJ2-5 | NA
TGTGCCAGCAGCCAAGAAGGTACTTTTAGGGCTGAAGCTTTCTTT | CASSQEGTFRAEAFF | NA | TRBV4-2 | 15 | TRBJ1-1 | NA
TGCGCCAGCAGCCAAAGCGGAATGGCGAACACCGGGGAGCTGTTTTTT | CASSQSGMANTGELFF | NA | TRBV4-1 | 16 | TRBJ2-2 | NA
TGTGCCAGCAGGCCCCCTCAGGGGAGTTACACTGAAGCTTTCTTT | CASRPPQGSYTEAFF | NA | TRBV7-2 | 15 | TRBJ1-1 | once
TGTGCCAGCAGCTTTTCTGGGGGGGTCGGCTACGAGCAGTACTTC | CASSFSGGVGYEQYF | TRBD2 | TRBV7-8 | 15 | TRBJ2-7 | once
TGCGCCAGCAGCTTCTACGGCGGGACGGAGACCCAGTACTTC | CASSFYGGTETQYF | NA | TRBV5-1 | 14 | TRBJ2-5 | NA
TGTGCCAGCAGCTTGATGGAGACCCAGTACTTC | CASSLMETQYF | NA | TRBV5-6 | 11 | TRBJ2-5 | NA
TGTGCCAGCCCCGGGACAGGGATTTATGGCTACACCTTC | CASPGTGIYGYTF | TRBD1 | TRBV2 | 13 | TRBJ1-2 | NA
TGTGCCAGCAGTTTATGGGCCGGGACAGCCTCGGAAGAGACCCAGTACTTC | CASSLWAGTASEETQYF | TRBD1 | TRBV28 | 17 | TRBJ2-5 | NA
TGTGCCAGCAGTTTGTTTGGTCAAAGCAATCAGCCCCAGCATTTT | CASSLFGQSNQPQHF | NA | TRBV28 | 15 | TRBJ1-5 | once
TGCGCCAGCAGCTTGGTGACTAGTCCCAATGAGCAGTTCTTC | CASSLVTSPNEQFF | NA | TRBV5-1 | 14 | TRBJ2-1 | once
TGTGCCAGCAGCGTAGGGGGGACGGACACAACTAATGAAAAACTGTTTTTT | CASSVGGTDTTNEKLFF | NA | TRBV9 | 17 | TRBJ1-4 | NA
TGCAGCGTTGAAGCTATCGACACTGAAGCTTTCTTT | CSVEAIDTEAFF | NA | TRBV29-1 | 12 | TRBJ1-1 | once
TGTGCCAGCAGTACAACAGATAACTATGGCTACACCTTC | CASSTTDNYGYTF | NA | TRBV11-2 | 13 | TRBJ1-2 | NA
TGCGCCAGCAGCCAAGATTACGGCGGGAGGTACGAGCAGTACTTC | CASSQDYGGRYEQYF | TRBD2 | TRBV4-1 | 15 | TRBJ2-7 | NA
TGCGCCAGCAGCGGTGGGTTCACAGATACGCAGTATTTT | CASSGGFTDTQYF | NA | TRBV5-1 | 13 | TRBJ2-3 | NA
TGTGCCAGCAGTTACTCGGGGGTAGAGACCCAGTACTTC | CASSYSGVETQYF | NA | TRBV6-5 | 13 | TRBJ2-5 | NA
TGTGCCAGCAGTTTATCTGGGACCACCTACGAGCAGTACTTC | CASSLSGTTYEQYF | NA | TRBV28 | 14 | TRBJ2-7 | once
TGTGCCAGCAGCCCTGTGGGGGGGGCTGAAGCTTTCTTT | CASSPVGGAEAFF | NA | TRBV11-2 | 13 | TRBJ1-1 | once
TGTGCCGCCGCCCCTGAGGACAGCCCCGCCCACGAGCAGTACTTC | CAAAPEDSPAHEQYF | NA | TRBV30 | 15 | TRBJ2-7 | NA
TGTGCCTGTCCACTTGAGACAGGATGGCAGTATGGCTACACCTTC | CACPLETGWQYGYTF | NA | TRBV30 | 15 | TRBJ1-2 | NA
TGCGCCAGCAGCCAAGATCTCGGCGGGAGGGGTCCCTACAATGAGCAGTTCTTC | CASSQDLGGRGPYNEQFF | TRBD2 | TRBV4-3 | 18 | TRBJ2-1 | NA
TGTGCCTCATCGATGTCGTTGAACACCGGGGAGCTGTTTTTT | CASSMSLNTGELFF | NA | TRBV11-2 | 14 | TRBJ2-2 | NA
TGTGCCAGTAGTTTGACTGCCTCCTACAATGAGCAGTTCTTC | CASSLTASYNEQFF | NA | TRBV19 | 14 | TRBJ2-1 | NA
TGTGCCAGCAGCTTAGCCTTGGGACAGGGATGGTACGAGCAGTACTTC | CASSLALGQGWYEQYF | TRBD1 | TRBV13 | 16 | TRBJ2-7 | NA
TGTGCCAGCAGTTTAAAGGAATCCGGGGAGCTGTTTTTT | CASSLKESGELFF | NA | TRBV27 | 13 | TRBJ2-2 | NA
TGCGCCAGCAGCTTGGGGCCCCCACACGAGCAGTACTTC | CASSLGPPHEQYF | NA | TRBV5-1 | 13 | TRBJ2-7 | NA
TGTGCCAGCAGTCGCGAGCGCCGGGAGCTGTTTTTT | CASSRERRELFF | NA | TRBV28 | 12 | TRBJ2-2 | once
TGTGCCAGCAGTTTCCCAGGGGCCGTCGGGGAGACCCAGTACTTC | CASSFPGAVGETQYF | NA | TRBV28 | 15 | TRBJ2-5 | NA
TGTGCCAGCAGCGTAGGGGGCTGGGTCGGCACTGAAGCTTTCTTT | CASSVGGWVGTEAFF | NA | TRBV9 | 15 | TRBJ1-1 | NA
TGCGCCAGCAGCTTGGCGGGTAGTGAGCAGTTCTTC | CASSLAGSEQFF | NA | TRBV5-1 | 12 | TRBJ2-1 | NA
TGTGCCACAGTTGGCCGGGTGGGTTGGGAGACCCAGTACTTC | CATVGRVGWETQYF | NA | TRBV28 | 14 | TRBJ2-5 | NA
TGTGCCAGCAGCCAGGGGGACGCATCCTACGAGCAGTACTTC | CASSQGDASYEQYF | TRBD1 | TRBV11-2 | 14 | TRBJ2-7 | once
TGTGCCAGCAGTGATAGCCTATTGGGCGAGCAGTACTTC | CASSDSLLGEQYF | NA | TRBV6-1 | 13 | TRBJ2-7 | NA
TGTGCCAGCAGCGGGGAGATCCGGGACAGGGCTATCGTTGACAATGAGCAGTTCTTC | CASSGEIRDRAIVDNEQFF | TRBD1 | TRBV5-5 | 19 | TRBJ2-1 | NA
TGTGCCAGCAGCTCCAAGTCGGGAAGCTCCTACGAGCAGTACTTC | CASSSKSGSSYEQYF | NA | TRBV5-4 | 15 | TRBJ2-7 | once